Each of the 5 T cell receptor beta chains below was sequenced from the same sample in a study of blood T cells in healthy people across ages. A J-beta primer mix and a sample-barcoded 5' primer were used in a second PCR of roughly 6 to 12 cycles. TCRdb re-derived calls from the 5' RACE reads in MiXCR, one entry per CDR3 protein. The sample yields about 1.6 million distinct CDR3 sequences, about 31% seen once. The sequenced sample consisted of blood. These receptors were obtained from a woman aged 25 to 39 in good health.

For this clonotype: Given a much more abundant clone one base away, this may be a read error. The DNA for the CDR3 is TGTGCCAGCAGCCCCGCTAACACAGATACGCAGTATTTT. This codes for CASSPANTDTQYF. The chain links TRBV7-3 to TRBJ2-3; D is ambiguous. Germline V gene data show CDR1 as SGHTA and CDR2 as FQGTGA. V shed 5 bases and J shed 2 bases, with 8 bases lying between them. This CDR3 comprises 13 residues.

V is TRBV5-1 and J is TRBJ2-3, with 9 bases fitting TRBD2. The V gene end was trimmed by 0 bases and the J gene end by 2 bases; junction bases not matched to a gene: 10. The CDR3 length is 18 residues. Germline values: CDR1 SGHRS, CDR2 YFSETQ. CDR3 sequence: CASSLVPSGTDFTDTQYF. For the CDR3, the DNA is TGCGCCAGCAGCTTGGTACCTAGCGGGACCGACTTCACAGATACGCAGTATTTT.

The rearrangement joins TRBV28 to TRBJ2-3; 9 positions match TRBD2. The trim removed 7 bases at V and 5 bases at J, leaving 13 bases unmatched. Germline V gene lookup returns CDR1 MDHEN and CDR2 SYDVKM. This CDR3 contains 16 residues. The CDR3 coding sequence is TGTGCCAGCACTGGGGCGGGAGGGCCGGTAAGAGATACGCAGTATTTT. Encoded protein: CASTGAGGPVRDTQYF. Full variable domain (remainder filled in from reference TRBV28 and TRBJ2-3): DVKVTQSSRYLVKRTGEKVFLECVQDMDHENMFWYRQDPGLGLRLIYFSYDVKMKEKGDIPEGYSVSREKKERFSLILESASTNQTSMYLCASTGAGGPVRDTQYFGPGTRLTVL.

As for this clonotype: Mismatch with germline at one junction end may stem from a read error. The chain uses TRBV6-1 and TRBJ2-4, with 9 positions matching TRBD2. TRBJ2-7 matches the DNA end more closely, so the J call is doubtful. The CDR3 consists of 14 residues. Germline assignment: CDR1 MNHNS and CDR2 SASEGT. This CDR3 reads CTSSGTSTQYEQYF. Here the CDR3 DNA reads TGTACCAGCAGTGGGACTAGCACCCAATACGAGCAGTACTTC.

This chain connects TRBV4-1 to TRBJ1-6; TRBD1 might be the D (5 bases). Germline CDR1 MGHRA, CDR2 YSYEKL. V was shortened by 4 bases and J by 7 bases, with 14 bases between the two germline ends. The CDR3 contains 15 residues. The CDR3 DNA reads as TGCGCCAGCAGCCCTTCGGGGCAGGGCAATTCACCCCTCCACTTT. The encoded protein is CASSPSGQGNSPLHF.